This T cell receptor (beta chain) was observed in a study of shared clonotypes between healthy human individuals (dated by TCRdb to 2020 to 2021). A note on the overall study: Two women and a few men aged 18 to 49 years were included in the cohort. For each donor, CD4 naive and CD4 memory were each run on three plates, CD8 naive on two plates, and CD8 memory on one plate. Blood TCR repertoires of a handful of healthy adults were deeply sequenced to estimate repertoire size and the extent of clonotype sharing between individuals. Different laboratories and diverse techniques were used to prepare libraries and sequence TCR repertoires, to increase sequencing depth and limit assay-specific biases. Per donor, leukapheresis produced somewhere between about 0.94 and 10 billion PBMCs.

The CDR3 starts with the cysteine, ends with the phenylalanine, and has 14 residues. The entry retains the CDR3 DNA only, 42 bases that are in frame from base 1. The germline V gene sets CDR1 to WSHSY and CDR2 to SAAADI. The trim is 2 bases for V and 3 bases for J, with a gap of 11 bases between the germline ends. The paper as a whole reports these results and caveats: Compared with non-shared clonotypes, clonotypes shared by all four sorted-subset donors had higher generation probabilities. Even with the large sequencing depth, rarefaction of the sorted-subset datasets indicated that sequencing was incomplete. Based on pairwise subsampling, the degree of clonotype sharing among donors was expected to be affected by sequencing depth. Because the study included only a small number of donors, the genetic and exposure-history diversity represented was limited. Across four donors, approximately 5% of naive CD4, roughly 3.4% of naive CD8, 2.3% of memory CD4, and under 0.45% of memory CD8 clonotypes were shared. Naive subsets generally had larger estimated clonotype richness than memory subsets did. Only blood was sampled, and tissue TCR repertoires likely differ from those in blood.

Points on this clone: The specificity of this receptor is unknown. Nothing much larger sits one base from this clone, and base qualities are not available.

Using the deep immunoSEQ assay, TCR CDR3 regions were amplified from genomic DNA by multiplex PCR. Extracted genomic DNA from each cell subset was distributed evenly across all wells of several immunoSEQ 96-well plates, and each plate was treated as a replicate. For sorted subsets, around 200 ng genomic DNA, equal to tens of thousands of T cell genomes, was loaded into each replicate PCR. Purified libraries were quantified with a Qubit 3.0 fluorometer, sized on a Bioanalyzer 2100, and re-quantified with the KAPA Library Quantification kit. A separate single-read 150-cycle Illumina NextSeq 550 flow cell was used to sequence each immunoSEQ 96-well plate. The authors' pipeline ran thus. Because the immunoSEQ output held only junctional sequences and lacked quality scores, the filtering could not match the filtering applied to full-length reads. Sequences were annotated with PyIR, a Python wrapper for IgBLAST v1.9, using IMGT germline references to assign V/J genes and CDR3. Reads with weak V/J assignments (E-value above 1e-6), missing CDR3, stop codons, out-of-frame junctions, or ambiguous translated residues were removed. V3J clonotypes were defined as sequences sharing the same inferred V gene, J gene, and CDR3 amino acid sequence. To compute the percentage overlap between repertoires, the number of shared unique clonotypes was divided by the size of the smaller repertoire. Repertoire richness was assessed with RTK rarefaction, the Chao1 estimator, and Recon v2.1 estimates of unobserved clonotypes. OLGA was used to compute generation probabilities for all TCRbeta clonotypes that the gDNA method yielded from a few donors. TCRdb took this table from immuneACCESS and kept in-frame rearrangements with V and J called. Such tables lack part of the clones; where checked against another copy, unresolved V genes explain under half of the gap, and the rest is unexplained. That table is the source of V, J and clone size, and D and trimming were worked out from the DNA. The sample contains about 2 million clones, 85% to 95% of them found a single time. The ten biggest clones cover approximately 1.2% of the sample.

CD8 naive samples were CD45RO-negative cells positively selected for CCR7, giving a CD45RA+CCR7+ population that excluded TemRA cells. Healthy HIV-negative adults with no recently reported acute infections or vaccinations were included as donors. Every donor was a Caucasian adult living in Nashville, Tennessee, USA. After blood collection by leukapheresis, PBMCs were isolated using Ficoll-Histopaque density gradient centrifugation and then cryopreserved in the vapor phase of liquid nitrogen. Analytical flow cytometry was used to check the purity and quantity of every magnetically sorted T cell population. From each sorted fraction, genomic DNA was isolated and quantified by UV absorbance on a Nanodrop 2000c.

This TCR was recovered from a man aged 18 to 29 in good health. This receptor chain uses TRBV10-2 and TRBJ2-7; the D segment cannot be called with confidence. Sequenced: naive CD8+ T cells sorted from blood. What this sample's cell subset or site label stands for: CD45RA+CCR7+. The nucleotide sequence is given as TGCGCCAGCAGTGAGGGCCTCCTTTACTACGAGCAGTACTTC. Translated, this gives CASSEGLLYYEQYF.